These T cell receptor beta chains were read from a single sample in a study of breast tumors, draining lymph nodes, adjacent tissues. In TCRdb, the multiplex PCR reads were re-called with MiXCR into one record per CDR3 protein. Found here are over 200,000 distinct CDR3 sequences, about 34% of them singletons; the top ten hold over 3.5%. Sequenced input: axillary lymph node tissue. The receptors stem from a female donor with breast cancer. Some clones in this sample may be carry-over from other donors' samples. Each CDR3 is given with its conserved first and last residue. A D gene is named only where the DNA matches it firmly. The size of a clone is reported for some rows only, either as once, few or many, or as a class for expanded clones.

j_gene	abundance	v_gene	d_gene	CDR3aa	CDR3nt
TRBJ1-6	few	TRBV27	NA	CASSLFGDQNSPLHF	TGTGCCAGCAGTTTATTCGGGGATCAAAATTCACCCCTCCACTTT
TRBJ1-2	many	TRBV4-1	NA	CASSPLAGEYPYGYTF	TGCGCCAGCAGCCCCCTCGCAGGGGAGTATCCCTATGGCTACACCTTC
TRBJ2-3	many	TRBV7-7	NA	CASSLGASFTDTQYF	TGTGCTAGCAGCCTCGGGGCCTCATTCACAGATACGCAGTATTTT
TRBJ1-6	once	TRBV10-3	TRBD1	CATGQGTWNSPLHF	TGTGCCACTGGACAGGGCACCTGGAATTCACCCCTCCACTTT
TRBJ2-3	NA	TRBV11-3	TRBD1	CASSGRDRDPDTQYF	TGTGCCAGCAGCGGCCGGGACAGAGACCCAGATACGCAGTATTTT
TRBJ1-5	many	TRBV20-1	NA	CSARAPERAGNQPQHF	TGCAGTGCTAGAGCCCCAGAGAGAGCGGGCAATCAGCCCCAGCATTTT
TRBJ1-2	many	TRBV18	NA	CASSGGSYGYTF	TGTGCCAGCTCGGGGGGTAGCTATGGCTACACCTTC
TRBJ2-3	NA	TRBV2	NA	CASSEGDTQYF	TGTGCCAGCAGTGAAGGCGATACGCAGTATTTT
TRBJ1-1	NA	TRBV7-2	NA	CASGRRGRATEAFF	TGTGCCAGCGGGCGTAGGGGAAGGGCCACTGAAGCTTTCTTT
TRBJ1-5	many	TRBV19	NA	CASTSYPGSHQPQHF	TGTGCCAGTACCTCATACCCCGGGTCCCATCAGCCCCAGCATTTT
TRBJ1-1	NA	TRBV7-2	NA	CASSSQGHTTATEAFF	TGTGCCAGCAGCTCCCAGGGGCACACGACGGCCACTGAAGCTTTCTTT
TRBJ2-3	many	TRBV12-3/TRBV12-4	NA	CASSPRDSTDTQYF	TGTGCCAGCAGCCCCCGGGACAGCACAGATACGCAGTATTTT
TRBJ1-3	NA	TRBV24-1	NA	CATSAGNTIYF	TGTGCCACCAGTGCTGGAAACACCATATATTTT
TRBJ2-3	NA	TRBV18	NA	CASSPPTTAYTQYF	TGTGCCAGCTCACCACCGACAACGGCATATACGCAGTATTTT
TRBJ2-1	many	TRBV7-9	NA	CASSNAGTIAARGEQFF	TGTGCCAGCAGCAACGCCGGGACAATCGCTGCCCGGGGTGAGCAGTTCTTC
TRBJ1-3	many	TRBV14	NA	CASSQETSGNTIYF	TGTGCCAGCAGCCAAGAAACCTCTGGAAACACCATATATTTT
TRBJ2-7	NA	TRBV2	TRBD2	CASSLRTSGRIHEQYF	TGTGCCAGCAGTTTGAGGACTAGCGGGAGGATCCACGAGCAGTACTTC
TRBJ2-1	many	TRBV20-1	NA	CSAGGYNEQFF	TGCAGTGCTGGGGGTTACAATGAGCAGTTCTTC
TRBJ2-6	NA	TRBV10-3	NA	CATRNSGGTYVLTF	TGTGCCACCCGAAACAGTGGGGGGACCTACGTCCTGACTTTC
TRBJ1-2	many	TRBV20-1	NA	CSAKGTYGYTF	TGCAGTGCTAAAGGCACCTATGGCTACACCTTC
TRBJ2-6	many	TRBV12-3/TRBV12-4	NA	CASRGRSSGANVLTF	TGTGCCAGCAGGGGGAGGAGCTCTGGGGCCAACGTCCTGACTTTC
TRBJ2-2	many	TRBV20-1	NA	CSARDPRASNTGELFF	TGCAGTGCTAGAGACCCCCGCGCGTCGAACACCGGGGAGCTGTTTTTT
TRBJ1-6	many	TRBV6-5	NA	CASSRIGGNSPLHF	TGTGCCAGCAGCCGGATAGGGGGAAATTCACCCCTCCACTTT
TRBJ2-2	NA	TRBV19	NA	CASSMQRGKIGLWLHLRFGELFF	NA
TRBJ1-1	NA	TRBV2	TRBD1	CASRRWDSMNTEAFF	TGTGCCAGCAGGAGATGGGACAGCATGAACACTGAAGCTTTCTTT
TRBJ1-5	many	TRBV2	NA	CASSEAATNNQPQHF	TGTGCCAGCAGTGAAGCCGCGACAAACAATCAGCCCCAGCATTTT
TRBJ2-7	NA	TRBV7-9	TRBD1	CASSRQGYSYEQYF	TGTGCCAGCAGCCGACAGGGATACTCCTACGAGCAGTACTTC